These 29 T cell receptor beta chains originate from one sample sequenced in a study of cytomegalovirus exposure and HLA in healthy donors (dated by TCRdb to about 2017). Library method: the immunoSEQ multiplex PCR assay. For the multiplex PCR, a mixture combining 60 forward primers for TCR Vbeta segments and 13 reverse primers for TCR Jbeta segments was used. TCRdb carries this immuneACCESS record with in-frame sequences only. Its versions omit some clonotypes, under half of them owing to an unresolved V gene in the studies checked, with the rest unexplained. This sample has 150,000 or so clones in its table, and roughly 85% of those were observed once. About 1% of the sample belongs to the ten largest clones. Sequenced: PBMCs. All receptors come from a woman in her 50s in good health and CMV-seropositive.

This chain connects TRBV4-1 to TRBJ2-1, with 11 positions matching TRBD2. Germline V gene sequence: CDR1 MGHRA, CDR2 YSYEKL. J was trimmed by 10 bases and V by 2 bases; bases with no gene match: 10. The CDR3 extends over 16 amino acids. CDR3: CASSQLAGGTLGEQFF. DNA for the CDR3: TGCGCCAGCAGCCAACTAGCGGGGGGTACCCTCGGGGAGCAGTTCTTC.

This clone has only a few counts. The chain employs TRBV6-5 and TRBJ2-3; TRBD2 might be the D (5 bases). Trimming took 0 bases from V and 0 from J, leaving 10 bases between them. The germline CDR1 and CDR2 sequences are MNHEY and SVGAGI. The CDR3 totals 16 residues. This CDR3 reads CASSYSPAGSTDTQYF. As DNA, the CDR3 is TGTGCCAGCAGTTACTCCCCTGCGGGCAGCACAGATACGCAGTATTTT.

This rearrangement joins TRBV7-9 to TRBJ2-1; possibly TRBD2 for D (5 bases). The length of the CDR3 is 14 residues. Germline V gene sequence: CDR1 SEHNR, CDR2 FQNEAQ (reference sequence). V lost 1 base, J lost 5 bases, and 9 bases lay in between. Here the CDR3 DNA reads TGTGCCAGCAGCTTAGGGACTCCTCACAATGAGCAGTTCTTC. Translation: CASSLGTPHNEQFF.

The V and J genes are TRBV6-5 and TRBJ1-1; a weak D match, TRBD1 (6 bases). CDR3 size: 11 residues. Trimming removed 6 bases from V and 4 bases from J, with 6 bases in between. Per the germline V gene, CDR1 is MNHEY and CDR2 is SVGAGI. The CDR3 coding sequence is TGTGCCAGCAGACAGGGCACTGAAGCTTTCTTT. As protein: CASRQGTEAFF.

CDR3 coding DNA: TGTGCCAGCAGCGGCGGTTTGAGGGATCAAGTCTATGGCTACACCTTC. This gives the protein CASSGGLRDQVYGYTF. The gene calls are TRBV9 and TRBJ1-2; D gene uncertain. The V and J ends lost 3 bases and 4 bases respectively, with 19 bases between them. Germline CDR1 is SGDLS and CDR2 is YYNGEE. The CDR3 totals 16 residues.

V and J are TRBV7-2 and TRBJ2-1; D possibly corresponds to TRBD2 (8 bases). The CDR3 contains 19 residues. Deletions cut 1 base from V and 6 bases from J, with 25 bases between. Germline V gene data show CDR1 as SGHTA and CDR2 as FQGNSA. The CDR3 here is CASSLVARGVGTRGNEQFF. The DNA for the CDR3 is TGTGCCAGCAGCTTAGTAGCCAGGGGGGTTGGGACTAGAGGCAATGAGCAGTTCTTC.

The chain couples TRBV2 to TRBJ1-2; D gene uncertain. The V and J ends lost 3 bases and 3 bases respectively, with 5 bases between them. This CDR3 has 12 amino acids. Germline assignment: CDR1 SNHLY and CDR2 FYNNEI. CDR3 protein: CASSDSYYGYTF. In nucleotides, the CDR3 is TGTGCCAGCAGTGATTCATACTATGGCTACACCTTC.

The chain employs TRBV27 and TRBJ1-2; the D gene is possibly TRBD1 (5 bases). Deletions cut 7 bases from V and 8 bases from J, with 20 bases between. The CDR3 sequence is 14 residues long. Germline V lookup: CDR1 MNHEY, CDR2 SMNVEV (reference sequence). Here the CDR3 reads CASMGTGGGSGYTF. Here the CDR3 DNA reads TGTGCCAGCATGGGTACTGGGGGGGGTAGCGGCTACACCTTC.

The rearrangement uses TRBV19 and TRBJ1-5; TRBD1 is a possible D gene (6 bases). The length of the CDR3 is 17 residues. The germline CDR1 and CDR2 sequences are LNHDA and SQIVND (reference sequence). The V and J ends lost 1 base and 4 bases respectively, with 17 bases between them. The CDR3 here is CASSIVGGSRNNQPQHF. The CDR3 DNA sequence: TGTGCCAGTAGTATAGTAGGGGGATCAAGAAATAATCAGCCCCAGCATTTT.

The chain combines TRBV10-3 with TRBJ1-1, with 10 bases that match TRBD1. Germline loops: CDR1 ENHRY, CDR2 SYGVKD. The CDR3 spans 15 residues. Trimming took 6 bases from V and 5 from J; bases not matched to a gene: 9. The CDR3 reads CAIRGPGQGVTEAFF. DNA for the CDR3: TGTGCCATCAGGGGCCCAGGACAGGGGGTAACTGAAGCTTTCTTT.

J is TRBJ2-1 and V is TRBV10-2, with D perhaps TRBD2 (5 bases). CDR1 and CDR2 (germline): WSHSY, SAAADI. V gave up 7 bases and J gave up 7 bases, with 17 bases separating them. The CDR3 is made up of 14 amino acids. CDR3 protein: CASIASSLGNEQFF. The CDR3 DNA reads TGCGCCAGCATAGCTAGCAGCCTTGGAAATGAGCAGTTCTTC.

This chain uses TRBV7-2 with TRBJ2-2; 7 positions match TRBD2. The CDR3 runs 15 residues. Germline CDR1 and CDR2: SGHTA and FQGNSA. The ends lost 3 bases at V and 6 bases at J; junction bases unmatched: 7. CDR3 in DNA: TGTGCCAGCAGCTTCCAGCGGGGAGGATCCGGGGAGCTGTTTTTT. Encoded protein: CASSFQRGGSGELFF.

The chain employs TRBV28 and TRBJ1-1; 7 bases map to TRBD1. CDR3 length equals 14 residues. Germline values: CDR1 MDHEN, CDR2 SYDVKM. V was pared by 6 bases and J by 1 base, with 5 bases of the junction left unmatched. The CDR3 region has the DNA TGTGCCAGCAGAGCGACAGGGTCGAACACTGAAGCTTTCTTT. This sequence encodes CASRATGSNTEAFF.

The chain links TRBV6-6 to TRBJ2-4; D remains ambiguous. V was clipped by 0 bases and J by 6 bases, with 3 bases between them. Germline V gives CDR1 MNHNY, CDR2 SVGAGI (reference sequence). The CDR3 extends over 12 amino acids. CDR3 DNA: TGTGCCAGCAGTTACTCGAGAAACATTCAGTACTTC. This encodes CASSYSRNIQYF.

The rearrangement joins TRBV28 to TRBJ2-5; TRBD1 agrees at 9 bases. V lost 3 bases, J lost 5 bases, and 16 bases stayed unmatched. In germline, CDR1 is MDHEN, CDR2 SYDVKM. This CDR3 contains 18 residues. Here the CDR3 reads CASSFPPTGTGFTETQYF. Written as DNA, the CDR3 is TGTGCCAGCAGTTTTCCCCCAACCGGGACAGGGTTTACTGAGACCCAGTACTTC.

This clone was counted a single time. The chain uses TRBV6-1 and TRBJ1-6; 8 nucleotides agree with TRBD1. Trimming at V came to 4 bases and at J to 8 bases, leaving 4 bases not matched to a gene. Germline-derived CDR1 and CDR2 are MNHNS and SASEGT. The CDR3 extends over 14 amino acids. CDR3 bases: TGTGCCAGCAGTGCGGACAGGGTTGATTCACCCCTCCACTTT. Translating gives CASSADRVDSPLHF.

The chain links TRBV2 to TRBJ1-5; weak D call: TRBD1 (6 bases). The CDR3 extends over 14 amino acids. Trimming shortened V by 3 bases and J by 5 bases, and 11 bases separated the two germline ends. CDR1 is SNHLY and CDR2 is FYNNEI in the germline V gene. The CDR3 coding sequence is TGTGCCAGCAGTGAGGGGGGGGGCGATCAGCCCCAGCATTTT. Translated, it gives CASSEGGGDQPQHF.

Only one count was recorded for this clone. The chain is built from TRBV18 and TRBJ1-2, with TRBD1 matching 7 bases. Germline assignment: CDR1 KGHSH and CDR2 LQKENI. This CDR3 contains 15 residues. V dropped 3 bases and J dropped 0; count of bases not matched to a gene: 4. This CDR3 reads CASSPIQGSNYGYTF. Written as DNA, the CDR3 is TGTGCCAGCTCACCGATACAGGGGTCTAACTATGGCTACACCTTC. The variable domain in full, completed from reference TRBV18 and TRBJ1-2, reads NAGVMQNPRHLVRRRGQEARLRCSPMKGHSHVYWYRQLPEEGLKFMVYLQKENIIDESGMPKERFSAEFPKEGPSILRIQQVVRGDSAAYFCASSPIQGSNYGYTFGSGTRLTVV.

The chain combines TRBV27 with TRBJ2-7, with TRBD1 identical over 11 bases. The length of the CDR3 is 15 residues. The germline V gene encodes CDR1 MNHEY and CDR2 SMNVEV (reference sequence). J was trimmed by 3 bases and V by 4 bases; bases with no gene match: 5. The CDR3 reads CASSSTGTGGYEQYF. DNA of the CDR3: TGTGCCAGCAGTTCCACGGGGACAGGGGGCTACGAGCAGTACTTC.

V and J are TRBV6-6 and TRBJ1-3; the D is unclear. The V end was cut by 7 bases, the J end by 4 bases, with 17 bases between. Germline CDR1 is MNHNY and CDR2 is SVGAGI (reference sequence). The CDR3 length is 15 residues. DNA of the CDR3: TGTGCCAGCAACCTGACCCCCAGAGGAGGAAACACCATATATTTT. Protein sequence: CASNLTPRGGNTIYF.

DNA for the CDR3: TGTGCCAGCAGTGAAGTTACAGGCTCAGATACGCAGTATTTT. As protein: CASSEVTGSDTQYF. V and J are TRBV2 and TRBJ2-3, with D possibly TRBD1 on 5 matching bases. Germline V gene lookup returns CDR1 SNHLY and CDR2 FYNNEI. The CDR3 is 14 residues long. V was shortened by 1 base and J by 4 bases, with 9 bases between the two germline ends.

The genes are TRBV2 and TRBJ1-2; TRBD1 matches 7 bases. The CDR3 runs to 13 residues. Per the germline V gene, CDR1 is SNHLY and CDR2 is FYNNEI. Unmatched junction bases numbered 3, after V lost 4 bases and J lost 4 bases. Here the CDR3 DNA reads TGTGCCAGCAGTGCAGGGGGTTCCTATGGCTACACCTTC. Protein product: CASSAGGSYGYTF.

This clone was counted a few times. The chain recombines TRBV27 with TRBJ1-1; TRBD1 matches at 7 bases. CDR1 MNHEY and CDR2 SMNVEV come from the germline V gene (reference sequence). Germline trimming cut 6 bases from V and 1 base from J; bases unmatched to any gene: 5. CDR3 size: 14 residues. CDR3 loop: CASRRGGWNTEAFF. CDR3 nucleotide sequence: TGTGCCAGCAGGAGAGGGGGCTGGAACACTGAAGCTTTCTTT.

The chain links TRBV4-3 to TRBJ2-3; D unclear. Germline V gives CDR1 LGHNA, CDR2 YSLEER. Trimming took 6 bases from V and 5 from J, leaving 12 bases between them. The CDR3 consists of 13 residues. The CDR3 coding sequence is TGCGCCAGCAGTCATCAGTTTGGAGATACGCAGTATTTT. It specifies CASSHQFGDTQYF.

The J gene is TRBJ1-5, the V gene TRBV4-3; unclear D gene. Germline V gives CDR1 LGHNA, CDR2 YSLEER. The V and J ends lost 1 base and 3 bases respectively, with 7 bases between them. The CDR3 totals 14 residues. This CDR3 is CASSQVSPNQPQHF. The CDR3 DNA is TGCGCCAGCAGCCAAGTTAGTCCCAATCAGCCCCAGCATTTT.

The chain uses TRBV27 and TRBJ2-1, with TRBD2 matching 7 bases. Germline lookup yields CDR1 MNHEY and CDR2 SMNVEV (reference sequence). The CDR3 has 12 amino acids. The V and J ends lost 6 bases and 8 bases, in that order; junction bases with no gene match: 4. CDR3 residues: CASRGEGHEQFF. The CDR3 coding sequence is TGTGCCAGCAGGGGGGAGGGCCATGAGCAGTTCTTC.

This chain connects TRBV15 to TRBJ2-3; 9 positions agree with TRBD1. The CDR3 spans 17 residues. Per the germline V gene, CDR1 is LNHNV and CDR2 is YYDKDF (reference sequence). Trimming cost V 9 bases and J 0 bases; bases outside gene matches: 13. The chain's CDR3 is CATSRRDRVPSTDTQYF. In DNA form, the CDR3 reads TGTGCCACTTCCCGCCGGGACAGGGTGCCCAGCACAGATACGCAGTATTTT.

This clone occurred a few times. The rearrangement links TRBV2 to TRBJ2-2; 8 bases align to TRBD2. Germline trimming cut 6 bases from V and 8 bases from J; bases unmatched to any gene: 8. This CDR3 region has 14 residues. In germline, CDR1 is SNHLY, CDR2 FYNNEI. CDR3 DNA sequence: TGTGCCAGCAGGGAGACTAGCGCTCCAGGGGAGCTGTTTTTT. This encodes CASRETSAPGELFF.

The V gene is TRBV10-1, the J gene TRBJ1-2, with 7 nucleotides matching TRBD1. Germline assignment: CDR1 WNHNN and CDR2 SYGVQD (reference sequence). This CDR3 spans 13 amino acids. V was pared by 6 bases and J by 2 bases, with 3 bases of the junction left unmatched. DNA for the CDR3: TGCGCCAGCAGCCAGGGACAGAACTATGGCTACACCTTC. Protein: CASSQGQNYGYTF.